This T cell receptor (beta chain) was profiled in a study of T cell responses to AZD1222 COVID-19 vaccine (dated by TCRdb to the early 2020s). Background for the entire study: AZD1222 recipients whose second dose came at about 4 weeks and those whose second dose came at about 12 weeks were combined into one group, since spike-specific TCR depth and breadth did not differ between the two schedules. TCR sequencing covered more than 230 trial participants: around 210 given two doses of AZD1222 and 26 given two doses of MenACWY control vaccine. Trial participants were enrolled by age into subgroups of 18-55, 56-69 and 70-plus years, and 148, 28 and 57 TCR-sequenced participants, respectively, were included in these subgroups.

The full study reports these points: In the small 56-69-year group, the increase in depth fell short of significance, most likely because of low power. Vaccine-associated CD4 TCRs spanned the whole spike protein, with dominant responses in regions 160-218 and 743-854. Only 5 to 7 AZD1222 recipients were SARS-CoV-2 seropositive at baseline, limiting conclusions about previously exposed vaccinees. A significant rise in spike-specific TCR breadth and depth was observed after two AZD1222 doses relative to day 0 and relative to MenACWY recipients. Because no day 14 peak-response samples were available, the repertoires could be characterized only after the peak T cell response. Reportedly, almost half of the unique spike-specific TCRs recognized epitopes lying outside the regions that are mutated in the B.1.351 and B.1.1.7 variants. Participants were mostly white British and included more females than males, and it was suggested by the authors that clonal diversity may have been underestimated.

A note on this clone: Its antigen is still unknown. Nothing much larger sits one base from this clone, and base qualities are not available.

The CDR3 regions of human TCRbeta chains were analyzed by immunosequencing. The published analysis was carried out like this. Repertoire TCRs were checked for matches against a reference library of SARS-CoV-2-specific TCRs that had been generated using the MIRA antigen-specificity platform. Breadth was defined as the fraction of unique TCRs that were SARS-CoV-2-associated, and depth was defined as the fraction of total T cells that were SARS-CoV-2-associated. Using the MIRA data, each spike-specific TCR was mapped to the spike region that the TCR reacts to and placed in a CD4 or CD8 class. Log10-transformed breadth and depth values were compared by one-way ANOVA with Sidak's multiple comparisons tests. TCRdb provides this immuneACCESS table in a form limited to in-frame rearrangements. Some clones are lacking; in checked studies, under half of them reflect an unresolved V gene, and why the rest are absent is not known. The V and J calls and clone size were taken over from that table, and D and trimming were inferred from the DNA. In this sample the table shows about 130,000 clones, 88% of which occur a single time. About 4.7% of the sample is in the top ten clones.

The CDR3 measures 14 amino acids from cysteine to phenylalanine. Solely the CDR3 DNA is kept, with 42 bases framed from the first base. Compared with germline, V lacks 7 bases and J lacks 7 bases; bases without a gene match: 8. CDR1 and CDR2 are drawn from the germline V gene (reference sequence): LNHDA, SQIVND. This sample's time point label indicates: baseline before first vaccination. Vaccinee samples were obtained from the UK trials COV001 and COV002, which included a single-blind randomized controlled phase 2/3 trial of AZD1222 (ChAdOx1 nCoV-19) in healthy adults. For TCRbeta chain sequencing, PBMC samples from trial participants were taken at day 0 and at day 28 after the second dose.

Source: peripheral blood, taken on day 0 of AZD1222 vaccination. The clonotype was recovered from an adult in good health. This chain joins TRBV19 to TRBJ1-4; 8 junctional bases match TRBD1. The CDR3 region has the sequence CASIATGAPEKLFF. The sequence in DNA is TGTGCCAGTATCGCGACAGGGGCTCCTGAAAAACTGTTTTTT.